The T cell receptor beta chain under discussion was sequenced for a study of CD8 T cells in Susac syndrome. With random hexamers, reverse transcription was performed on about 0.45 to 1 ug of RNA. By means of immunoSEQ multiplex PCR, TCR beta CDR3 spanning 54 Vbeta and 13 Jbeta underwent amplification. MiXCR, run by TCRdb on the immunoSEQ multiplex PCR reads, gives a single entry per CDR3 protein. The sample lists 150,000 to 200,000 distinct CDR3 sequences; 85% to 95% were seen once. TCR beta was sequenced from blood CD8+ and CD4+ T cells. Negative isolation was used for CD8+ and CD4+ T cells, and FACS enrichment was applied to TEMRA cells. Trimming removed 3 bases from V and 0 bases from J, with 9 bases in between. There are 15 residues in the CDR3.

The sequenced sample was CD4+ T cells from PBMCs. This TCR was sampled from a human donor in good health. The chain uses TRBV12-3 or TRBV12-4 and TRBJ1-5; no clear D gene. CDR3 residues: CASSLGRVSNQPQHF. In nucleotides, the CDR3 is TGTGCCAGCAGTTTGGGCAGAGTTAGCAATCAGCCCCAGCATTTT.